Shown below are 24 T cell receptor beta chains from a single sample sequenced in a study of T cells in localized non-small cell lung cancer. The assay was immunoSEQ multiplex PCR, and TCRdb's table has in-frame clones only and misses some. The data show roughly 30,000 clones, with roughly nine tenths seen just once and about 3.2% held by the top ten. The sequences come from peripheral blood, collected before any cancer treatment. The receptors were sampled from a female donor over 55 with stage I lung adenocarcinoma.

The rearrangement uses TRBV25-1 and TRBJ1-2, with a tentative D call TRBD1 (5 bases). V lost 4 bases and J 4 bases, leaving 13 bases between the germline ends. The CDR3 is 14 amino acids. Germline lookup yields CDR1 MGHDK and CDR2 SYGVNS. CDR3 amino acids: CASSADPTVYGYTF. The DNA of the CDR3 is TGTGCCAGCAGTGCCGACCCGACAGTCTATGGCTACACCTTC.

This chain connects TRBV7-8 to TRBJ2-7; TRBD2 agrees at 13 bases. The CDR3 has 16 amino acids. Germline V gene lookup returns CDR1 SGHVS and CDR2 FQNEAQ. The V gene end was trimmed by 5 bases and the J gene end by 7 bases; junction bases not matched to a gene: 11. This CDR3 is CASSARGLAGLDEQYF. CDR3 nucleotide sequence: TGTGCCAGCAGCGCAAGGGGACTAGCGGGACTGGATGAGCAGTACTTC.

The V and J genes are TRBV2 and TRBJ1-1, with unresolved D. CDR3 length: 11 residues. Germline assignment: CDR1 SNHLY and CDR2 FYNNEI. Trimming pared 8 bases from V and 5 bases from J, leaving 9 bases between. The CDR3 sequence is CASRGITEAFF. The CDR3 DNA sequence: TGTGCCAGCCGAGGAATAACTGAAGCTTTCTTT.

The chain links TRBV5-6 to TRBJ2-7, with 7 positions matching TRBD1. Germline loops: CDR1 SGHDT, CDR2 YYEEEE. V lost 3 bases and J lost 3; bases outside the gene matches: 6. This CDR3 comprises 14 residues. The chain's CDR3 is CASSYTTGIYEQYF. The CDR3 DNA reads TGTGCCAGCAGCTACACGACAGGGATCTACGAGCAGTACTTC.

The chain has TRBV7-2 and TRBJ1-1; D is uncertain. This CDR3 has 13 residues. V was pared by 2 bases and J by 1 base, with 5 bases between. Germline V lookup: CDR1 SGHTA, CDR2 FQGNSA. The CDR3 nucleotides are TGTGCCAGCAGCTTACGGCGGAACACTGAAGCTTTCTTT. It specifies CASSLRRNTEAFF.

The chain joins TRBV5-1 to TRBJ2-3; 9 nucleotides match TRBD2. J lost 6 bases, V lost 4 bases, and 9 bases had no gene match. The CDR3 covers 15 residues. CDR1 is SGHRS and CDR2 is YFSETQ in the germline V gene. CDR3 in DNA: TGCGCCAGCAGCGCCTTAGCGGGAGTACAGGATACGCAGTATTTT. Protein: CASSALAGVQDTQYF.

The chain is built from TRBV6-1 and TRBJ2-7; weak D call: TRBD1 (6 bases). Germline lookup yields CDR1 MNHNS and CDR2 SASEGT. V was cut by 4 bases and J by 0 bases, with 10 bases left in between. The length of the CDR3 is 14 residues. CDR3 DNA sequence: TGTGCCAGCAGTGCGCGACAGGACTCCTACGAGCAGTACTTC. Translating it yields CASSARQDSYEQYF.

This chain uses TRBV29-1 with TRBJ2-2, with no clear D. The CDR3 contains 14 residues. The germline V gene has CDR1 SQVTM and CDR2 ANQGSEA. V lost 4 bases and J lost 2, with 11 bases in between. CDR3 region: CSVGQTLNTGELFF. CDR3 DNA sequence: TGCAGCGTTGGGCAGACCTTAAACACCGGGGAGCTGTTTTTT.

This chain joins TRBV20-1 and TRBJ1-2; D gene unclear. Germline CDR1 DFQATT, CDR2 SNEGSKA (reference sequence). Trimming left V 2 bases short and J 6 bases short, with 7 bases between. The CDR3 spans 11 residues. The CDR3 nucleotides are TGCAGTGCTAGATGGGGAGATGGCTACACCTTC. This gives the protein CSARWGDGYTF.

The CDR3 DNA reads as TGTGCCAGCAGCTTTGGGGGGCGCCTCGGTGAAAAACTGTTTTTT. Translation: CASSFGGRLGEKLFF. The chain combines TRBV4-2 with TRBJ1-4; tentatively, D is TRBD1 (6 bases). The CDR3 contains 15 residues. The V end was cut by 5 bases, the J end by 7 bases, with 17 bases between. From germline, CDR1 is LGHNA and CDR2 YNFKEQ.

V is TRBV19 and J is TRBJ2-7; D gene unclear. The CDR3 contains 15 residues. The V end lost 3 bases, the J end lost 5 bases, and 17 bases lay between the germline ends. Germline V gene lookup returns CDR1 LNHDA and CDR2 SQIVND (reference sequence). The CDR3 loop reads CASSIGSSGRNEQYF. The CDR3 DNA reads as TGTGCCAGTAGTATTGGGTCTAGTGGGCGAAACGAGCAGTACTTC.

The chain employs TRBV7-2 and TRBJ1-2; weak D call: TRBD1 (5 bases). CDR1 is SGHTA, CDR2 FQGNSA, per germline. V dropped 0 bases and J dropped 4 bases, with 12 bases sitting between them. This CDR3 has 15 amino acids. This CDR3 is CASSLARRGAYGYTF. CDR3 bases: TGTGCCAGCAGCTTAGCGAGAAGGGGTGCCTATGGCTACACCTTC.

This chain connects TRBV29-1 to TRBJ2-5; a possible D gene is TRBD1 (5 bases). The CDR3 totals 13 residues. Germline assignment: CDR1 SQVTM and CDR2 ANQGSEA. Trimming took off 2 bases at V and 2 bases at J, with 9 bases between the two ends. DNA for the CDR3: TGCAGCGTTGAAAGGGGTAGGCAAGAGACCCAGTACTTC. This sequence encodes CSVERGRQETQYF.

The rearrangement links TRBV7-2 to TRBJ2-3, with 9 bases lining up with TRBD1. Germline loops: CDR1 SGHTA, CDR2 FQGNSA. Trimming took 5 bases from V and 3 from J; bases not matched to a gene: 6. This CDR3 region has 15 residues. This CDR3 reads CASSPGTGMTDTQYF. DNA for the CDR3: TGTGCCAGCAGCCCCGGGACAGGGATGACAGATACGCAGTATTTT.

V is TRBV28 and J is TRBJ1-1; TRBD1 matches 9 bases. This CDR3 has 17 amino acids. Germline CDR1 is MDHEN and CDR2 is SYDVKM. V shed 4 bases and J 5 bases; nucleotides not matched to a gene: 14. The CDR3 loop is CASSSQPLRQGGTEAFF. CDR3 DNA sequence: TGTGCCAGCAGTTCCCAACCCCTTCGACAGGGGGGTACTGAAGCTTTCTTT. Looking up the rest from reference TRBV28 and TRBJ1-1 gives the full variable domain: DVKVTQSSRYLVKRTGEKVFLECVQDMDHENMFWYRQDPGLGLRLIYFSYDVKMKEKGDIPEGYSVSREKKERFSLILESASTNQTSMYLCASSSQPLRQGGTEAFFGQGTRLTVV.

V gene TRBV18 combines with J gene TRBJ2-1; D not certain. V was clipped by 5 bases and J by 8 bases, with 13 bases between them. Germline loops: CDR1 KGHSH, CDR2 LQKENI. The CDR3 totals 13 residues. For the CDR3, the DNA is TGTGCCAGCTCAGTAGGGAAGGTCGATGAGCAGTTCTTC. Encoded protein: CASSVGKVDEQFF. The whole variable domain, filled in from reference TRBV18 and TRBJ2-1, reads NAGVMQNPRHLVRRRGQEARLRCSPMKGHSHVYWYRQLPEEGLKFMVYLQKENIIDESGMPKERFSAEFPKEGPSILRIQQVVRGDSAAYFCASSVGKVDEQFFGPGTRLTVL.

The chain is built from TRBV21-1 and TRBJ1-3; the table's D call, TRBD1, was not checked against the DNA. TRBV21-1 is termed a pseudogene. The CDR3 totals 17 residues. As DNA, the CDR3 is TGTGCCAGCAGCAAACTCAGGGAACAGGTCAGAGGAAACACCATATATTTT. Encoded protein: CASSKLREQVRGNTIYF.

The CDR3 loop is CASSYDRVLSHEQYF. CDR3 bases: TGTGCCAGCAGTTACGACAGGGTATTATCCCACGAGCAGTACTTC. The V call is TRBV6-5, the J call TRBJ2-7, with 7 bases lining up with TRBD1. The CDR3 length is 15 residues. From germline, CDR1 is MNHEY and CDR2 SVGAGI. J was trimmed by 5 bases and V by 2 bases; bases with no gene match: 9.

This clone was counted once. The gene calls are TRBV11-2 and TRBJ1-5; no definite D call. The CDR3 is made up of 14 amino acids. The germline CDR1 and CDR2 sequences are SGHAT and FQNNGV. V was trimmed by 5 bases and J by 6 bases, leaving 14 bases between them. DNA of the CDR3: TGTGCCAGCAGCCCACATTCGGGGAGTCAGCCCCAGCATTTT. It codes for CASSPHSGSQPQHF.

V and J are TRBV6-1 and TRBJ2-2, with D unclear. The germline V gene has CDR1 MNHNS and CDR2 SASEGT. The V and J ends lost 4 bases and 2 bases respectively, with 2 bases between them. CDR3 length: 12 residues. The DNA of the CDR3 is TGTGCCAGCAGTGGTAACACCGGGGAGCTGTTTTTT. This sequence encodes CASSGNTGELFF.

This clone was detected once. V and J are TRBV7-2 and TRBJ2-5; TRBD2 matches at 7 bases. Trimming at V came to 5 bases and at J to 5 bases, leaving 5 bases not matched to a gene. Germline values: CDR1 SGHTA, CDR2 FQGNSA. There are 13 residues in the CDR3. This CDR3 is CASSHGGRETQYF. CDR3 in DNA: TGTGCCAGCAGCCACGGGGGGAGGGAGACCCAGTACTTC.

The chain combines TRBV29-1 with TRBJ1-2; possibly TRBD1 for D (5 bases). Between the trimmed V and J ends, which lost 7 bases and 4 bases, there was a span of 13 bases. CDR3 length equals 12 residues. Germline V gene lookup returns CDR1 SQVTM and CDR2 ANQGSEA. The CDR3 nucleotides are TGCAGCGGAGGGGACCTGGGCTATGGCTACACCTTC. Protein: CSGGDLGYGYTF.

V usage is TRBV7-2 and J usage is TRBJ2-2, with D hard to call. This CDR3 is built from 14 residues. Germline V gene lookup returns CDR1 SGHTA and CDR2 FQGNSA. With 4 bases removed from V and 4 bases from J, the gap between germline ends came to 10 bases. Here the CDR3 DNA reads TGTGCCAGCAGCTACCGAACTGGCACCGGGGAGCTGTTTTTT. It is translated as CASSYRTGTGELFF.

The rearrangement uses TRBV4-3 and TRBJ2-2; maybe TRBD1 (6 bases). Trimming pared 3 bases from V and 1 base from J, leaving 18 bases between. The germline V gene encodes CDR1 LGHNA and CDR2 YSLEER. The CDR3 covers 18 residues. The CDR3 reads CASSQTTLTTGNTGELFF. CDR3 DNA: TGCGCCAGCAGCCAGACCACACTAACGACAGGGAACACCGGGGAGCTGTTTTTT.